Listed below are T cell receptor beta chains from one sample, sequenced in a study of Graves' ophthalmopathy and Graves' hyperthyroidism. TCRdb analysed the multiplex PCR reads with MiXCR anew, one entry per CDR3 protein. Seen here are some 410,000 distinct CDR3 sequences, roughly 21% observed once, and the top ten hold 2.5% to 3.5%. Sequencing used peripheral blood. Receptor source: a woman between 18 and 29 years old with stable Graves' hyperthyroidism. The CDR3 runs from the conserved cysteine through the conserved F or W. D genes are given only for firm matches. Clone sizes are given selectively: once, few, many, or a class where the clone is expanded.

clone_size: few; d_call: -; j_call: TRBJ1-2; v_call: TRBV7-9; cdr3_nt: TGTGCCAGCGGAGATTCTAACTATGGCTACACCTTC; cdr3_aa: CASGDSNYGYTF
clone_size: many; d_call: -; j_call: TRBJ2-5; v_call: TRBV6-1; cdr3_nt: TGTGCCAGCAGCTCCTACAGGTTCGAGACCCAGTACTTC; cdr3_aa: CASSSYRFETQYF
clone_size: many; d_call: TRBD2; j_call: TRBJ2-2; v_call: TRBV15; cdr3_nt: TGTGCCACCAGCAGAGATCGGCTAGCGGGAGTTTTCGGGGAGCTGTTTTTT; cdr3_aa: CATSRDRLAGVFGELFF
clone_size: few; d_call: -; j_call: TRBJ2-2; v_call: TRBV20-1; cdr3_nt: TGCAGTGCTAGAGAAATTAGGGTTGGACTTCACACCGGGGAGCTGTTTTTT; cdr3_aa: CSAREIRVGLHTGELFF
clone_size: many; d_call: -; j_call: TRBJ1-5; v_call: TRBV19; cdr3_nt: TGTGCCAGTAGTATAGGGGACCGGCCGTCATTGCCCCAGCATTTT; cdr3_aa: CASSIGDRPSLPQHF
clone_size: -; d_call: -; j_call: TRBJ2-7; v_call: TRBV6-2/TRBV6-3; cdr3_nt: TGTGCCAGCAGTGCCCGGGACAAACCCTACGAGCAGTACTTC; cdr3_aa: CASSARDKPYEQYF
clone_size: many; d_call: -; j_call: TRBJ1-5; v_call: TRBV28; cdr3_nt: TGTGCCAGCAGCATGACAGTGTCGCATCAGCCCCAGCATTTT; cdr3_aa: CASSMTVSHQPQHF
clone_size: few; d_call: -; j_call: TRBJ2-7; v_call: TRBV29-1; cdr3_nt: TGCAGCGTTCAAGTTACCTCGGGGCTTCCTTTGCTTTACGAGCAGTACTTC; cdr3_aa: CSVQVTSGLPLLYEQYF
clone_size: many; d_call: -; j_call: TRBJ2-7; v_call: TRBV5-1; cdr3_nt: TGCGCCAGCAGCTTGGAAGCCAACGAGCAGTACTTC; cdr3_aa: CASSLEANEQYF
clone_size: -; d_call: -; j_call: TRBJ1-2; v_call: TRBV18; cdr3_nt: TGTGCCAGCTCACCACCCAGCGCAGAGCTCTATGGCTACACCTTC; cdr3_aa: CASSPPSAELYGYTF
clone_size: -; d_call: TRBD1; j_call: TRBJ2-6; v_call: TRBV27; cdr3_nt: TGTGCCAGCAGTCCAAGGGACAGGTTCTCTGGGGCCAACGTCCTGACTTTC; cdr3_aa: CASSPRDRFSGANVLTF
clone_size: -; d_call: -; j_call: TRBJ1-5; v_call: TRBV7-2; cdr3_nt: TGTGCCAGCAGTGAGGGACACAATCAGCCCCAGCATTTT; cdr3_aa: CASSEGHNQPQHF
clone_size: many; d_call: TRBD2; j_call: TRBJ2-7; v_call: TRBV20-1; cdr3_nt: TGCAGTGTAACCGGGACTAGCGCCTACGAGCAGTACTTC; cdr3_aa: CSVTGTSAYEQYF
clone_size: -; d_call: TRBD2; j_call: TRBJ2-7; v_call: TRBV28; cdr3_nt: TGTGCCAGCAGTTTTTGGGGGACTACCTACGAGCAGTACTTC; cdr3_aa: CASSFWGTTYEQYF
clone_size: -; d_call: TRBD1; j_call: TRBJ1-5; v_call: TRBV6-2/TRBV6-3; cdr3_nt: TGTGCCAGCAGTCCCCGGGACAGGGGGCCGCAGCCCCAGCATTTT; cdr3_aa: CASSPRDRGPQPQHF
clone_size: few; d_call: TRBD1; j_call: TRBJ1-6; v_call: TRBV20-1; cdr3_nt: TGCAGTGCTAGGGAGGGACAGGTCAGCTCCTATAATTCACCCCTCCACTTT; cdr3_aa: CSAREGQVSSYNSPLHF
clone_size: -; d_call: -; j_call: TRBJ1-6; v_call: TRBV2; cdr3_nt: TGTGCCAGCAGTGACCAGGGGATTTACAATTCACCCCTCCACTTT; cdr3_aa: CASSDQGIYNSPLHF
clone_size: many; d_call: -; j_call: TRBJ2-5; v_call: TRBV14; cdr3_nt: TGTGCCAGCACCGTTTGGGAGACCCAGTACTTC; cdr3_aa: CASTVWETQYF
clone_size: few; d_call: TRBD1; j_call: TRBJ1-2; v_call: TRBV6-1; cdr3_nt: TGTGCCAGCAGCAGGACCCGAAGGACAGGATACGGCTACACCTTC; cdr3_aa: CASSRTRRTGYGYTF
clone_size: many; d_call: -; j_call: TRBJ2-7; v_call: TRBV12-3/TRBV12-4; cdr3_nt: TGTGCCAGCAGCCCCGTCCAGGGTTTCCACGAGCAGTACTTC; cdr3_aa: CASSPVQGFHEQYF
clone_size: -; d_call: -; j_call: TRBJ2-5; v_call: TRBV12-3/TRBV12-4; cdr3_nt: TGTGCCAGCAGTTTCTCCTCGGCCAGCCAAGAGACCCAGTACTTC; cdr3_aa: CASSFSSASQETQYF
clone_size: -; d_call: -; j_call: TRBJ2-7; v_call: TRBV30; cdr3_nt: TGTGCCTGGAGGGCGTCGTTCTACGAGCAGTACTTC; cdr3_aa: CAWRASFYEQYF
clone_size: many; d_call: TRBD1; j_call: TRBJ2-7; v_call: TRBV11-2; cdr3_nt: TGTGCCAGCAGCTCCTACAGGGGGCGCGCCTCCTACGAGCAGTACTTC; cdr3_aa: CASSSYRGRASYEQYF
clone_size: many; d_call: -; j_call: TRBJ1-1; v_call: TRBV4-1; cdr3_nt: TGCGCCAGCAGCCAGAGGACCACTGAAGCTTTCTTT; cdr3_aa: CASSQRTTEAFF
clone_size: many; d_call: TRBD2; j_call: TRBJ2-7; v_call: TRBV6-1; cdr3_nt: TGTGCCAGCAGTCTCAGCGGGGCCTCCTACGAGCAGTACTTC; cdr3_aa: CASSLSGASYEQYF